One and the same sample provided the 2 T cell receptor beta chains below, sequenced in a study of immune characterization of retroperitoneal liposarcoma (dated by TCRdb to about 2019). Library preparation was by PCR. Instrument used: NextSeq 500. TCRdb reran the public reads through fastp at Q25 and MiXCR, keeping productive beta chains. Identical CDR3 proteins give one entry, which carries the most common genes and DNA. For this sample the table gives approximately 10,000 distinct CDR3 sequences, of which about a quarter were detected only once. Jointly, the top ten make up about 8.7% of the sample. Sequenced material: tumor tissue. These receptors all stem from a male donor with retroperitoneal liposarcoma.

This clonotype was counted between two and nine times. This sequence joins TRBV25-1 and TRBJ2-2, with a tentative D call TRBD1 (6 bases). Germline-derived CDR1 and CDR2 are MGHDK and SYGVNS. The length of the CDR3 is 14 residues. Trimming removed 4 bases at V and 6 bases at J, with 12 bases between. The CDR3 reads CASSVQGNAGELFF. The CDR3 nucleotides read TGTGCCAGCAGTGTACAGGGAAATGCCGGGGAGCTGTTTTTT.

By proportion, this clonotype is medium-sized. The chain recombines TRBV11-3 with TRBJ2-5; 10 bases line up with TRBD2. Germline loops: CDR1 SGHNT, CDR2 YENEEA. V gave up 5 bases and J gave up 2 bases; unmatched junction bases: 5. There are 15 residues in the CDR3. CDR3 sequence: CASSPGTSDQETQYF. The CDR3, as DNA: TGTGCCAGCAGCCCTGGGACTAGCGATCAAGAGACCCAGTACTTC.